The 20 T cell receptor beta chains reported below all come from one sample, sequenced in a study of post-analysis software for immune sequencing data. General study results and limits: Five TRBV segments appeared more often in patients than in controls, and TRBV5-6, TRBV5-1 and TRBV20-1 were among these.

Libraries were made from TCR beta cDNA, and they carried unique molecular identifiers. TCRdb processed the PCR reads anew with MiXCR; each CDR3 protein has one entry. The sample shows hundreds of thousands of distinct CDR3 sequences, about 40% of them seen only once. What these receptors recognize is not known. Sequenced sample: blood. These receptors were obtained from a girl between 10 and 17 years old with multiple sclerosis.

This clonotype was seen more than once but under ten times. This chain connects TRBV12-3 or TRBV12-4 to TRBJ2-5; D is undetermined. The CDR3 runs 21 residues. Trimming removed 4 bases from V and 5 bases from J, with 35 bases in between. CDR3 nucleotide sequence: TGTGCCAGCAGTTCTGGACGAGTTTCTTTACGGCGTAGCACCTTTCGTGAGACCCAGTACTTC. Amino acids: CASSSGRVSLRRSTFRETQYF.

This sequence joins TRBV10-3 and TRBJ2-1; 8 bases are a match to TRBD1. V lost 4 bases and J lost 0; bases outside the gene matches: 8. The CDR3 has 17 amino acids. CDR1 is ENHRY, CDR2 SYGVKD, per germline. As DNA, the CDR3 is TGTGCCATCAGTGGGCAGGGGGCTGGTGGCTCCTACAATGAGCAGTTCTTC. Its protein product is CAISGQGAGGSYNEQFF.

This clonotype was recorded a few times. This rearrangement joins TRBV7-9 to TRBJ2-7; D gene unclear. The V gene lost 3 bases and the J gene lost 5 bases, with 5 bases spanning the gap. Germline assignment: CDR1 SEHNR and CDR2 FQNEAQ (reference sequence). The CDR3 loop spans 11 amino acids. The CDR3 DNA is TGTGCCAGCAGCTTTACGAACGAGCAGTACTTC. Protein sequence: CASSFTNEQYF.

In its sample, this clonotype was seen a few times. V usage is TRBV7-9 and J usage is TRBJ1-2; possibly TRBD1 for D (5 bases). The V gene lost 3 bases and the J gene lost 10 bases, with 15 bases spanning the gap. CDR1 and CDR2 from the germline V gene are SEHNR and FQNEAQ (reference sequence). The CDR3 sequence is 13 residues long. Here the CDR3 DNA reads TGTGCCAGCAGCTTCGGGGACCAGGCAGACTACACCTTC. Amino acid sequence: CASSFGDQADYTF.

This clonotype was seen a few times. The chain combines TRBV12-3 or TRBV12-4 with TRBJ2-4, with D unresolved. Between the trimmed V and J ends, which lost 6 bases and 0 bases, there was a span of 15 bases. The CDR3 spans 16 residues. The DNA of the CDR3 is TGTGCCAGCAGCCCGCCGTGGGGTCTAGCCAAAAACATTCAGTACTTC. This encodes CASSPPWGLAKNIQYF.

The V call is TRBV20-1, the J call TRBJ2-6; 8 positions match TRBD1. The CDR3 is 17 amino acids. V shed 5 bases and J 0 bases; nucleotides not matched to a gene: 9. Germline values: CDR1 DFQATT, CDR2 SNEGSKA (reference sequence). As DNA, the CDR3 is TGCAGTGCTCGAGTGACAGGGGAGGCCTCTGGGGCCAACGTCCTGACTTTC. Its translation is CSARVTGEASGANVLTF.

V and J are TRBV2 and TRBJ2-5; tentatively, D is TRBD2 (6 bases). Germline V gives CDR1 SNHLY, CDR2 FYNNEI. CDR3 length: 15 amino acids. V gave up 1 base and J gave up 4 bases, with 13 bases separating them. Written as DNA, the CDR3 is TGTGCCAGCAGTGAAGGCCTGGGAGGAGGAGAGACCCAGTACTTC. Its protein is CASSEGLGGGETQYF. The full variable domain, rest sourced from reference TRBV2 and TRBJ2-5, is EPEVTQTPSHQVTQMGQEVILRCVPISNHLYFYWYRQILGQKVEFLVSFYNNEISEKSEIFDDQFSVERPDGSNFTLKIRSTKLEDSAMYFCASSEGLGGGETQYFGPGTRLLVL.

About this clonotype itself: The junction and the germline gene differ at one end; a read error may be behind it. This chain connects TRBV12-3 or TRBV12-4 to TRBJ2-4, with TRBD1 as a possible D gene (6 bases). This CDR3 contains 12 residues. The CDR3 sequence is CASSWDKDIQYF. In DNA form, the CDR3 reads TGTGCCAGCAGTTGGGACAAAGACATTCAGTACTTC.

The chain is built from TRBV6-6 and TRBJ1-5; D ambiguous. The germline V and J ends were trimmed by 5 bases and 2 bases, with 13 bases remaining between them. The CDR3 runs to 15 residues. CDR1 and CDR2 (germline): MNHNY, SVGAGI (reference sequence). CDR3 DNA sequence: TGTGCCAGCAGTCTCCCGGACCTTGGCAATCAGCCCCAGCATTTT. Amino acids: CASSLPDLGNQPQHF.

V is TRBV14 and J is TRBJ1-6; no clear D. V gave up 3 bases and J gave up 5 bases, with 8 bases separating them. Germline V CDR1 and CDR2: SGHDN, FVKESK. This CDR3 spans 14 amino acids. CDR3 sequence reads: CASSQEHHNSPLHF. DNA of the CDR3: TGTGCCAGCAGCCAGGAACATCATAATTCACCCCTCCACTTT.

The chain combines TRBV18 with TRBJ1-2, with D tentatively TRBD1 (6 bases). The V gene lost 3 bases and the J gene lost 6 bases, with 14 bases spanning the gap. CDR3 length equals 14 residues. Germline V lookup: CDR1 KGHSH, CDR2 LQKENI. CDR3 sequence reads: CASSPVQGPHGYTF. CDR3 bases: TGTGCCAGCTCACCCGTACAGGGTCCGCATGGCTACACCTTC.

About this clonotype itself: At one end, the junction sequence differs from germline, possibly due to a read error. V gene TRBV20-1 combines with J gene TRBJ1-2; 9 positions match TRBD1. CDR1 is DFQATT, CDR2 SNEGSKA, per germline (reference sequence). This CDR3 has 14 residues. The CDR3 spells CGARGRTGAYGYTF. The CDR3 DNA is TGCGGTGCTAGGGGAAGGACAGGGGCTTATGGCTACACCTTC.

The CDR3 spells CASSRDPVNEKLFF. In DNA, the CDR3 is TGCGCCAGCAGCCGGGACCCAGTTAATGAAAAACTGTTTTTT. V usage is TRBV5-1 and J usage is TRBJ1-4, with D possibly matching TRBD1 (5 bases). The germline V and J ends were trimmed by 4 bases and 4 bases, with 11 bases remaining between them. Germline CDR1 reads SGHRS; CDR2 reads YFSETQ. CDR3 length equals 14 residues. Complete variable domain (other parts from reference TRBV5-1 and TRBJ1-4): KAGVTQTPRYLIKTRGQQVTLSCSPISGHRSVSWYQQTPGQGLQFLFEYFSETQRNKGNFPGRFSGRQFSNSRSEMNVSTLELGDSALYLCASSRDPVNEKLFFGSGTQLSVL.

In this sample, this clonotype turned up a few times. The CDR3 reads CAITPQEGPYGYTF. The CDR3 DNA is TGTGCCATCACACCCCAGGAGGGTCCCTATGGCTACACCTTC. The chain uses TRBV10-3 and TRBJ1-2; D gene unclear. The CDR3 is 14 residues long. Trimming removed 7 bases from V and 4 bases from J, with 16 bases in between. From germline, CDR1 is ENHRY and CDR2 SYGVKD.

This clonotype was counted only a few times. V is TRBV20-1 and J is TRBJ1-6; D is undetermined. CDR3 size: 14 residues. The ends were cut back, 1 base at V and 0 bases at J, with 4 bases in the middle. Germline values: CDR1 DFQATT, CDR2 SNEGSKA (reference sequence). The CDR3 DNA reads as TGCAGTGCTAGAGGGAGCTCCTATAATTCACCCCTCCACTTT. Translating gives CSARGSSYNSPLHF.

A few counts support this clonotype. The chain couples TRBV4-1 to TRBJ2-4, with a possible D match to TRBD2 (5 bases). V lost 4 bases to trimming and J lost 0 bases, with 16 bases between them. The CDR3 consists of 17 residues. CDR1 MGHRA and CDR2 YSYEKL come from the germline V gene. The CDR3 reads CASSPNRTGKAKNIQYF. CDR3 coding DNA: TGCGCCAGCAGCCCTAATCGAACCGGGAAAGCCAAAAACATTCAGTACTTC.

This clonotype is a singleton in its sample. The V call is TRBV13, the J call TRBJ2-2; 7 positions agree with TRBD1. Germline V gene lookup returns CDR1 PRHDT and CDR2 FYEKMQ (reference sequence). Trimming removed 5 bases from V and 6 bases from J; junction bases left unmatched: 12. The CDR3 extends over 16 amino acids. CDR3 sequence reads: CASSPRDSSVAGELFF. The CDR3 nucleotides are TGTGCCAGCAGCCCCCGGGACAGCTCGGTCGCCGGGGAGCTGTTTTTT.

The V gene is TRBV20-1, the J gene TRBJ2-7, with D perhaps matching TRBD1 (5 bases). The CDR3 extends over 13 amino acids. V dropped 0 bases and J dropped 2 bases, with 8 bases sitting between them. Germline V gene sequence: CDR1 DFQATT, CDR2 SNEGSKA (reference sequence). CDR3 sequence: CSARETATYEQYF. CDR3 in DNA: TGCAGTGCTAGAGAGACAGCTACCTACGAGCAGTACTTC.

This clonotype has just a few counts. This sequence joins TRBV29-1 and TRBJ2-3; 7 nucleotides agree with TRBD2. The V gene's germline CDR1 is SQVTM and CDR2 ANQGSEA. The CDR3 has 17 residues. V gave up 6 bases and J gave up 6 bases; unmatched junction bases: 21. CDR3 in amino acids: CSVGRPTGFYSMDTQYF. DNA of the CDR3: TGCAGCGTCGGGAGGCCGACGGGGTTCTATTCTATGGATACGCAGTATTTT.

This clonotype was detected once. This chain uses TRBV5-6 with TRBJ2-5; TRBD1 matches 7 bases. This CDR3 region has 16 residues. J was trimmed by 2 bases and V by 4 bases; bases with no gene match: 11. Germline CDR1 SGHDT, CDR2 YYEEEE. Here the CDR3 reads CASSPSHRGRQETQYF. The CDR3 DNA reads as TGTGCCAGCAGCCCTTCCCACAGGGGTCGGCAAGAGACCCAGTACTTC.